These T cell receptor beta chains were read from a single sample in a study of radiotherapy plus CTLA-4 blockade in lung cancer. The method was immunoSEQ multiplex PCR; TCRdb's version includes in-frame clones alone and lacks a portion of them. The sample consists of around 80,000 clones, just under 75% of them appearing once. The sequenced sample was peripheral blood, obtained from a patient treated with radiotherapy plus ipilimumab. All receptors derive from a human donor with non-small cell lung cancer whose response to radiotherapy plus ipilimumab could not be evaluated. Both conserved end residues are part of each CDR3. D genes are given only for firm matches. Clone size is stated in some rows and not others, as once, few, many or a class when expanded.

>TRBJ2-7|TRBD1|TRBV7-8|NA
TGTGCCAGCAGCCGGAACCGGGACAGGGGCCACGAGCAGTACTTC
CASSRNRDRGHEQYF
>TRBJ1-6|NA|TRBV7-2|few
TGTGCCAGCAGCTCCCGCGGGGCCTATAATTCACCCCTCCACTTT
CASSSRGAYNSPLHF
>TRBJ1-2|NA|TRBV9|NA
TGTGCCAGCAGCCTTCCGGTCTCCTATGGCTACACCTTC
CASSLPVSYGYTF
>TRBJ2-3|NA|TRBV30|NA
TGTGCCTGGACGAACGGGTTCACAGATACGCAGTATTTT
CAWTNGFTDTQYF
>TRBJ2-7|TRBD1|TRBV11-3|NA
TGTGCCAGCAGTGAAACAGGGGCTTTCTACGAGCAGTACTTC
CASSETGAFYEQYF
>TRBJ2-6|NA|TRBV2|NA
TGTGCCAGCTCCACAGGGTTAGGCTCTGGGGCCAACGTCCTGACTTTC
CASSTGLGSGANVLTF
>TRBJ1-2|NA|TRBV10-3|NA
TGTGCCATCAGTGATGGTACGGACTATGGCTACACCTTC
CAISDGTDYGYTF
>TRBJ2-2|TRBD2|TRBV6-5|few
TGTGCCAGCAGTTCAGTCCGGGGGGCCGGGGAGCTGTTTTTT
CASSSVRGAGELFF
>TRBJ1-2|TRBD1|TRBV19|few
TGTGCCAGTAGTACAACAGGGGGCGTTACTGGCTACACCTTC
CASSTTGGVTGYTF
>TRBJ2-2|TRBD2|TRBV11-3|NA
TGTGCCAGCAGCTCAGCTGCCCGGACTAGCGGACAACGGGAGCTGTTTTTT
CASSSAARTSGQRELFF
>TRBJ1-1|TRBD1|TRBV5-1|NA
TGCGCCAGCAGCTCCCGGACAGGGATGAACACTGAAGCTTTCTTT
CASSSRTGMNTEAFF
>TRBJ2-3|NA|TRBV5-4|NA
TGTGCCAGCAGCTTGGCCGGGTATACGCAGTATTTT
CASSLAGYTQYF
>TRBJ2-3|TRBD2|TRBV9|NA
TGTGCCAGCAGCGTACTAGCGGGCACAGATACGCAGTATTTT
CASSVLAGTDTQYF
>TRBJ1-5|NA|TRBV27|NA
TGTGCCAGCAGTGTATACCCCCTAGGCAGGGATAATCAGCCCCAGCATTTT
CASSVYPLGRDNQPQHF
>TRBJ2-3|NA|TRBV6-5|few
TGTGCCAGCAGTTACTCGGGACAAAGCACAGATACGCAGTATTTT
CASSYSGQSTDTQYF
>TRBJ1-5|NA|TRBV18|NA
TGTGCCAGCTCACCACAGGGGACTACAAGCAATCAGCCCCAGCATTTT
CASSPQGTTSNQPQHF
>TRBJ2-3|TRBD2|TRBV9|NA
TGTGCCAGCAGCCCCCGGTCTAGCGGGAGAATGGATACGCAGTATTTT
CASSPRSSGRMDTQYF
>TRBJ1-6|NA|TRBV6-6|NA
TGTGCCAGCAGGCAGGCCAATTCACCCCTCCACTTT
CASRQANSPLHF
>TRBJ2-7|NA|TRBV13|NA
TGTGCCAGCAGCTTAGACGGACAGTCTTACGAGCAGTACTTC
CASSLDGQSYEQYF
>TRBJ1-1|TRBD1|TRBV4-3|NA
TGCGCCAGCAGCCAAGGGACAGGGGGCAACACTGAAGCTTTCTTT
CASSQGTGGNTEAFF
>TRBJ2-4|NA|TRBV27|NA
TGTGCCAGCAGTTTCTTGCGGTTACTAGCCAAAAACATTCAGTACTTC
CASSFLRLLAKNIQYF
>TRBJ2-1|NA|TRBV27|NA
TGTGCCAGCAGTTTATACCCGCAGGGCTCCTACAATGAGCAGTTCTTC
CASSLYPQGSYNEQFF
>TRBJ2-7|TRBD2|TRBV27|NA
TGTGCCAGCAGTTTGTGGGAGGGGTCCTACGAGCAGTACTTC
CASSLWEGSYEQYF
>TRBJ1-1|NA|TRBV30|NA
TGTGCCTGGAGTGTTGGCGGGGGTTTAGGAGCTTTCTTT
CAWSVGGGLGAFF
>TRBJ1-2|NA|TRBV29-1|NA
TGCAGTTGGGGGGTAAGCTACACCTTC
CSWGVSYTF
>TRBJ2-5|NA|TRBV4-1|NA
TGCGCCAGCAGCCAAGATGCCGGGGGGCTTCGAGAGACCCAGTACTTC
CASSQDAGGLRETQYF
>TRBJ2-4|NA|TRBV27|NA
TGTGCCAGCAGTTTATCACCGGAAAACATTCAGTACTTC
CASSLSPENIQYF
>TRBJ1-1|NA|TRBV19|NA
TGTGCCAGTACCCAACAGGGTTGGACTGAAGCTTTCTTT
CASTQQGWTEAFF
>TRBJ1-6|NA|TRBV7-9|few
TGTGCCAGCAGCTTAGTTGCAGTTGTGGATTCACCCCTCCACTTT
CASSLVAVVDSPLHF
>TRBJ2-3|TRBD2|TRBV5-8|NA
TGTGCCAGCAGCTTGAGGACTAGCGGGAGCCTCGGCACAGATACGCAGTATTTT
CASSLRTSGSLGTDTQYF
>TRBJ2-2|NA|TRBV28|NA
TGTGCCAGCAGTTTATATGCCCTCGCGGTTCGGGAGCTGTTTTTT
CASSLYALAVRELFF
>TRBJ2-7|TRBD2|TRBV19|NA
TGTGCCAGTAGACCAGCGGGAGGTGCCGACGAGCAGTACTTC
CASRPAGGADEQYF
>TRBJ1-2|NA|TRBV6-5|NA
TGTGCCAGCAGGAACGACAGGACCAACTATGGCTACACCTTC
CASRNDRTNYGYTF
>TRBJ1-3|NA|TRBV30|NA
TGTGCCTGGACCGGGGACAGAAACACCATATATTTT
CAWTGDRNTIYF
>TRBJ2-3|NA|TRBV28|NA
TGTGCCAGCAGAGGGGTACCAGCGGGTACGCAGTATTTT
CASRGVPAGTQYF
>TRBJ2-7|NA|TRBV7-9|NA
TGTGCCAGCAGCTTAAGCCTAGGTGGCTACGAGCAGTACTTC
CASSLSLGGYEQYF
>TRBJ1-1|NA|TRBV6-6|many
TGTGCCAGCAGTTACACACAGGGTACTGAAGCTTTCTTT
CASSYTQGTEAFF
>TRBJ1-4|NA|TRBV30|NA
TGTGCCTGGAATCAGGGCAGCCTGAATGAAAAACTGTTTTTT
CAWNQGSLNEKLFF
>TRBJ1-5|TRBD1|TRBV12-5|NA
TGTGCTAGTCGTACAGGGGAAGGCGGTCAGCCCCAGCATTTT
CASRTGEGGQPQHF
>TRBJ2-1|TRBD1|TRBV7-9|NA
TGTGCCAGCAGCCCAAAGACAGGGGGCTGGAGTGAGCAGTTCTTC
CASSPKTGGWSEQFF
>TRBJ2-1|TRBD1|TRBV18|NA
TGTGCCAGCTCACTACAGACAGGGGCATACAATGAGCAGTTCTTC
CASSLQTGAYNEQFF
>TRBJ2-1|TRBD2|TRBV14|many
TGTGCCAGCAGCCGAAAAGCGGGGGTATCCTACAATGAGCAGTTCTTC
CASSRKAGVSYNEQFF
>TRBJ2-7|TRBD1|TRBV5-4|NA
TGTGCCAGCACTATGGACAGGTCCTACGAGCAGTACTTC
CASTMDRSYEQYF
>TRBJ2-7|NA|TRBV2|NA
TGTGCCAGCAGTGAAAGGAGAGCCGGGACATCCACCTACGAGCAGTACTTC
CASSERRAGTSTYEQYF
>TRBJ1-5|TRBD1|TRBV6-5|NA
TGTGCCAGCAGCAAGGACAGGGGAGGGCATCAGCCCCAGCATTTT
CASSKDRGGHQPQHF
>TRBJ1-6|NA|TRBV30|few
TGTGCCTGGAGCGCTTGGGAGAACCTTCGATCACCCCTCCACTTT
CAWSAWENLRSPLHF
>TRBJ2-7|TRBD1|TRBV2|NA
TGTGCCAGCACCGGGACAGGGGGTGAAGAGCAGTACTTC
CASTGTGGEEQYF
>TRBJ2-7|NA|TRBV4-1|NA
TGCGCCAGCAGCCACGGCTGGCAGGGGTCCTACGAGCAGTACTTC
CASSHGWQGSYEQYF
>TRBJ1-4|NA|TRBV5-4|NA
TGTGCCAGCAGCTTGGTCGCCGGGGGAGAAGAAAAACTGTTTTTT
CASSLVAGGEEKLFF
>TRBJ1-5|NA|TRBV5-5|once
TGTGCCAGCAGCTTCGCGGGGGATGCGGCAACAAATCAGCCCCAGCATTTT
CASSFAGDAATNQPQHF
>TRBJ1-1|NA|TRBV7-7|NA
TGTGCCAGCAGCTTAGGTGGGGGGAGTAAAGCTTTCTTT
CASSLGGGSKAFF
>TRBJ2-7|NA|TRBV5-1|NA
TGCGCCAGCAGCCCTTCTACTAGTTTCAACGAGCAGTACTTC
CASSPSTSFNEQYF
>TRBJ2-2|NA|TRBV7-3|NA
TGTGCCAGCAGCTTAGGATTTGGGGGCCGGAACACCGGGGAGCTGTTTTTT
CASSLGFGGRNTGELFF
>TRBJ1-5|TRBD1|TRBV19|few
TGTGCCAGTAGTATCGGGCTAGGGCCAGGGGGTTTCAATCAGCCCCAGCATTTT
CASSIGLGPGGFNQPQHF
>TRBJ1-6|TRBD1|TRBV30|NA
TGTGCCTGGGTAGACAGGGAGAATTCACCCCTCCACTTT
CAWVDRENSPLHF
>TRBJ1-3|TRBD1|TRBV4-1|few
TGCGCCAGCAGCCAGACAGGGTACTCTGGAAACACCATATATTTT
CASSQTGYSGNTIYF
>TRBJ1-5|NA|TRBV28|NA
TGTGCCAGCAGTTTCTACAACTCGGGGCAGCCCCAGCATTTT
CASSFYNSGQPQHF
>TRBJ2-7|NA|TRBV19|NA
TGTGCCAGTAGTTTCGACTTAGGGGGAAATCTTCCCGAGCAGTACTTC
CASSFDLGGNLPEQYF
>TRBJ1-5|TRBD1|TRBV4-1|NA
TGCGCCAGCAGCCACCTCGACAGGGGGGATCAGCCCCAGCATTTT
CASSHLDRGDQPQHF